The text below deals with one TCR beta chain. This CDR3 is 14 amino acids long. Per the germline V gene, CDR1 is SGHNT and CDR2 is YYREEE (reference sequence). J gave up 7 bases and V 4 bases, and 7 bases lay outside the gene matches. The data stem from a study of blood T cell repertoires in COVID-19. Background on the study: Donors in the United States, Italy and Spain gave samples during acute or convalescent COVID-19.

Authors' data handling: Reference gene primer amplification in the assay estimated nucleated cell counts. Sequencing was performed with immunoSEQ multiplex PCR; in TCRdb, only in-frame clones are kept and a portion is missing. The V and J calls and clone size come from that table; D and trimming were worked out from the DNA. The sample has 110,000 or so clones, 81% seen once. The clonotype comes from a man aged 50 to 60 with acute or convalescent COVID-19. What was sequenced was peripheral blood. The rearrangement uses TRBV5-4 and TRBJ1-2; TRBD1 matches at 10 bases. The CDR3 bases are TGTGCCAGCAGCGATGGACAGGGGGGGCCTGGCTACACCTTC. It encodes CASSDGQGGPGYTF.